Presented here are 22 T cell receptor beta chains from one specimen sequenced in a study of blood T cell repertoires in COVID-19. TCRdb's table, derived via immunoSEQ multiplex PCR, lists solely in-frame clones and lacks some. The data hold approximately 70,000 clones, with about nine tenths observed a single time. The specimen was peripheral blood. The receptors come from a woman in her late teens or twenties with acute or convalescent COVID-19.

The chain couples TRBV2 to TRBJ2-5; 15 bases map to TRBD2. The V gene's germline CDR1 is SNHLY and CDR2 FYNNEI. The ends lost 5 bases at V and 5 bases at J; junction bases unmatched: 9. The CDR3 loop spans 17 amino acids. CDR3 nucleotides: TGTGCCAGCAGTCTACCCGGGACTAGCGGGAGGAGGGAGACCCAGTACTTC. Its protein is CASSLPGTSGRRETQYF.

The J gene is TRBJ1-5, the V gene TRBV2, with D uncertain. The length of the CDR3 is 14 residues. V was trimmed by 7 bases and J by 9 bases, leaving 19 bases between them. The germline CDR1 and CDR2 sequences are SNHLY and FYNNEI. CDR3: CASNSVEGEGPQHF. The DNA of the CDR3 is TGTGCCAGCAATTCCGTGGAGGGCGAGGGGCCCCAGCATTTT.

This clone was found a few times. The rearrangement uses TRBV18 and TRBJ2-1, with D maybe TRBD1 (5 bases). Trimming removed 2 bases from V and 4 bases from J, with 9 bases in between. This CDR3 is built from 14 residues. The germline gives CDR1 KGHSH, CDR2 LQKENI. The CDR3 loop is CASSPASGYNEQFF. Written as DNA, the CDR3 is TGTGCCAGCTCACCAGCGTCAGGGTACAATGAGCAGTTCTTC.

The CDR3 loop reads CASSNYEPGNTEAFF. CDR3 in DNA: TGTGCCAGCAGCAACTACGAACCTGGGAACACTGAAGCTTTCTTT. The rearrangement uses TRBV5-8 and TRBJ1-1; D remains ambiguous. V lost 4 bases, J lost 1 base, and 14 bases lay in between. CDR1 and CDR2 (germline): SGHTS, YDEGEE. The CDR3 loop spans 15 amino acids.

This chain connects TRBV9 to TRBJ1-1; 8 bases align to TRBD1. CDR1 and CDR2 from the germline V gene are SGDLS and YYNGEE. The length of the CDR3 is 12 residues. V trimming: 3 bases; J trimming: 8 bases; junction bases outside the gene matches: 3. As DNA, the CDR3 is TGTGCCAGCAGCGGGAGGACAGGGGAAGCTTTCTTT. Translation: CASSGRTGEAFF.

V is TRBV18 and J is TRBJ2-1; 8 bases fit TRBD2. Germline lookup yields CDR1 KGHSH and CDR2 LQKENI. J lost 5 bases, V lost 0 bases, and 9 bases had no gene match. The CDR3 is 17 residues long. DNA of the CDR3: TGTGCCAGCTCACCACCGGGCGGGGGGCCCACTAACAATGAGCAGTTCTTC. Translation: CASSPPGGGPTNNEQFF.

The chain recombines TRBV21-1 with TRBJ1-2. TRBV21-1 represents a pseudogene. The CDR3 is 19 amino acids. CDR3 nucleotides: TGTGCCAGCAGCAAAGTGGGGACTAGGACCACCTGGGGTAACTATGGCTACACCTTC. This sequence encodes CASSKVGTRTTWGNYGYTF.

CDR3 loop: CASSKETSGVHYNEQFF. The CDR3 bases are TGTGCCAGCAGCAAAGAAACTAGCGGGGTCCATTACAATGAGCAGTTCTTC. V is TRBV21-1 and J is TRBJ2-1; the D call of TRBD2 is as the table states it, not checked on the DNA. TRBV21-1 is described as a pseudogene. This CDR3 is built from 17 residues.

The gene calls are TRBV19 and TRBJ2-1; tentatively, D is TRBD2 (6 bases). The V and J ends lost 3 bases and 4 bases respectively, with 16 bases between them. The CDR3 covers 16 residues. The germline V gene has CDR1 LNHDA and CDR2 SQIVND (reference sequence). CDR3: CASSIIGGVEYNEQFF. As DNA, the CDR3 is TGTGCCAGTAGTATTATCGGGGGAGTAGAATACAATGAGCAGTTCTTC.

The V and J genes are TRBV7-2 and TRBJ2-7; maybe TRBD2 (5 bases). V lost 5 bases, J lost 3 bases, and 14 bases lay in between. The CDR3 has 14 amino acids. Looked up from germline, CDR1 is SGHTA and CDR2 is FQGNSA. The CDR3 nucleotides read TGTGCCAGCAGCGCAGGATACGGGATCTACGAGCAGTACTTC. Translating it yields CASSAGYGIYEQYF.

The chain has TRBV9 and TRBJ2-3; 11 bases are shared with TRBD2. Germline CDR1 reads SGDLS; CDR2 reads YYNGEE. With V trimmed by 2 bases and J by 1 base, 3 bases remained unmatched. The CDR3 totals 16 residues. The CDR3 is CASSVTSGVRTDTQYF. The DNA of the CDR3 is TGTGCCAGCAGCGTGACTAGCGGGGTGCGCACAGATACGCAGTATTTT.

CDR3: CASRTLYNEQFF. The CDR3 DNA reads as TGTGCCAGCAGGACTCTCTACAATGAGCAGTTCTTC. V and J are TRBV7-9 and TRBJ2-1; D call uncertain. Germline lookup yields CDR1 SEHNR and CDR2 FQNEAQ (reference sequence). The V end lost 6 bases, the J end lost 3 bases, and 6 bases lay between the germline ends. The CDR3 is 12 residues long.

The chain has TRBV3-1 (or the pseudogene TRBV3-2) and TRBJ1-4, with D possibly TRBD1 on 6 matching bases. Looked up from germline, CDR1 is LGHDT and CDR2 is YNNKEL (reference sequence). The CDR3 is made up of 17 amino acids. V was pared by 1 base and J by 8 bases, with 20 bases between. As DNA, the CDR3 is TGTGCCAGCAGCCAAGGGGGGACATATTATGTCGGGGAAAAACTGTTTTTT. It codes for CASSQGGTYYVGEKLFF.

This chain links TRBV28 with TRBJ1-5, with D possibly TRBD1 on 6 matching bases. This CDR3 comprises 12 residues. The V and J ends lost 10 bases and 1 base respectively, with 8 bases between them. The V gene's germline CDR1 is MDHEN and CDR2 SYDVKM. The chain's CDR3 is CATQGSNQPQHF. The CDR3 DNA is TGTGCCACCCAGGGGAGCAATCAGCCCCAGCATTTT.

The chain joins TRBV2 to TRBJ2-1; TRBD2 agrees at 9 bases. The CDR3 consists of 14 residues. Unmatched junction bases numbered 4, after V lost 7 bases and J lost 3 bases. The germline V gene encodes CDR1 SNHLY and CDR2 FYNNEI. The CDR3 protein is CASTGRGGYNEQFF. The CDR3 DNA reads as TGTGCCAGCACAGGGCGGGGGGGCTACAATGAGCAGTTCTTC.

CDR3: CASSDGVGTEAFF. In nucleotides, the CDR3 is TGTGCCAGCAGTGACGGGGTTGGCACTGAAGCTTTCTTT. The rearrangement joins TRBV2 to TRBJ1-1; D is unclear. CDR1 and CDR2 (germline): SNHLY, FYNNEI. The V and J ends lost 3 bases and 4 bases respectively, with 9 bases between them. The CDR3 has 13 residues.

The chain links TRBV23-1 to TRBJ2-6, with D hard to call. TRBV23-1 belongs to the ORF category, with a function that is uncertain. Trimming shortened V by 3 bases and J by 0 bases, and 18 bases separated the two germline ends. This CDR3 spans 19 amino acids. The CDR3 loop is CASSQPSQRLDSGANVLTF. DNA for the CDR3: TGCGCCAGCAGTCAGCCCTCGCAGCGCCTCGACTCTGGGGCCAACGTCCTGACTTTC.

V gene TRBV5-6 combines with J gene TRBJ2-1; 7 positions agree with TRBD1. The junction had 4 bases not matched to a gene; V was cut back by 1 base and J by 3 bases. The CDR3 totals 15 residues. Germline V gene data show CDR1 as SGHDT and CDR2 as YYEEEE. This CDR3 is CASSLRQGDYNEQFF. The CDR3 coding sequence is TGTGCCAGCAGCTTGCGGCAGGGGGACTACAATGAGCAGTTCTTC. Full variable domain (remainder filled in from reference TRBV5-6 and TRBJ2-1): DAGVTQSPTHLIKTRGQQVTLRCSPKSGHDTVSWYQQALGQGPQFIFQYYEEEERQRGNFPDRFSGHQFPNYSSELNVNALLLGDSALYLCASSLRQGDYNEQFFGPGTRLTVL.

A single count supports this clone. This chain joins TRBV29-1 and TRBJ2-1; a weak D match, TRBD1 (5 bases). Trimming stripped 0 bases from V and 5 bases from J, with 17 bases between. This CDR3 has 16 residues. The germline V gene has CDR1 SQVTM and CDR2 ANQGSEA. The CDR3 sequence is CSVEEFGSGPNNEQFF. In DNA form, the CDR3 reads TGCAGCGTTGAAGAATTTGGGTCAGGGCCAAACAATGAGCAGTTCTTC.

The chain uses TRBV19 and TRBJ1-5, with TRBD1 matching over 9 bases. J gave up 6 bases and V 8 bases, and 8 bases lay outside the gene matches. This CDR3 has 14 residues. Germline V CDR1 and CDR2: LNHDA, SQIVND (reference sequence). The CDR3 region has the DNA TGTGCCAGTTCTGACAGGGGGGTGGGTCAGCCCCAGCATTTT. Translated: CASSDRGVGQPQHF.

A single count supports this clone. The chain recombines TRBV30 with TRBJ2-7; the match to TRBD2 covers 10 bases. V dropped 0 bases and J dropped 4; count of bases not matched to a gene: 6. The CDR3 has 15 residues. CDR1 and CDR2 from the germline V gene are GTSNPN and SVGIG (reference sequence). CDR3 in amino acids: CAWSVSSGSLYEQYF. CDR3 DNA: TGTGCCTGGAGTGTATCTAGCGGGAGTTTGTACGAGCAGTACTTC.

The rearrangement joins TRBV15 to TRBJ1-4, with a possible D match to TRBD1 (5 bases). The CDR3 sequence is 15 residues long. Trimming pared 3 bases from V and 6 bases from J, leaving 14 bases between. Germline-derived CDR1 and CDR2 are LNHNV and YYDKDF (reference sequence). The CDR3 loop is CATSREGLPHEKLFF. The CDR3, as DNA: TGTGCCACCAGCAGGGAGGGACTGCCACATGAAAAACTGTTTTTT.